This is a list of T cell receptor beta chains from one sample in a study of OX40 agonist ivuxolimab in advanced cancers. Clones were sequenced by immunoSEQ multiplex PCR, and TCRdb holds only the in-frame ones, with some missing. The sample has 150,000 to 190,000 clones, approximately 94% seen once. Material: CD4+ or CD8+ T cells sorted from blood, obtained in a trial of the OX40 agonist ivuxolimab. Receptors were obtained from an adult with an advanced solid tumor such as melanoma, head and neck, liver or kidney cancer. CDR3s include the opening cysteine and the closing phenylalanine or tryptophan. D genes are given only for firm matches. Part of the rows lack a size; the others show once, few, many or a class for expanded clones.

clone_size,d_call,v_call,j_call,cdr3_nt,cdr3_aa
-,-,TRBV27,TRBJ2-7,TGTGCCAGCGGAGCCGGGGTGACCTCTATCTACGAGCAGTACTTC,CASGAGVTSIYEQYF
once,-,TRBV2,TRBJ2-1,TGTGCCAGCAGGCCAAGTTCCTACAATGAGCAGTTCTTC,CASRPSSYNEQFF
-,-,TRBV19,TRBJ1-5,TGTGCCAGTAAGGAGCCTCAGTTAGGCCGGCCCCAGCATTTT,CASKEPQLGRPQHF
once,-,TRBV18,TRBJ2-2,TGTGCCAGCTCGGTCCCGGATTCCATAAAGAACACCGGGGAGCTGTTTTTT,CASSVPDSIKNTGELFF
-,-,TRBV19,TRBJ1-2,TGTGCCAGTAGTATGGCAGGACCGAACTATGGCTACACCTTC,CASSMAGPNYGYTF
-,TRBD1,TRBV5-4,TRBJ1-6,TGTGCCAGCAGCTTGTCGCGGACAGGGAATACTTCACCCCTCCACTTT,CASSLSRTGNTSPLHF
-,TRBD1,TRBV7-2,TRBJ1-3,TGTGCCAGCAGCTTAGCACCACAGGGGGATGGAAACACCATATATTTT,CASSLAPQGDGNTIYF
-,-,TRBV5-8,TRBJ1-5,TGTGCCAGCAGCTTGGGCCCGGGGGACCAGCCCCAGCATTTT,CASSLGPGDQPQHF
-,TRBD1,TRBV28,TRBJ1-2,TGTGCCACTCGAACGGGACAGGGCGACTATGGCTACACCTTC,CATRTGQGDYGYTF
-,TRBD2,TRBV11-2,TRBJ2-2,TGTGCCAGCAGCTTAGGGAGCGGGGGGAACACCGGGGAGCTGTTTTTT,CASSLGSGGNTGELFF
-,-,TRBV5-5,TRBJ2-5,TGTGCCAGCAGCTTGGGCATGTGGGAATGGGGAGAGACCCAGTACTTC,CASSLGMWEWGETQYF
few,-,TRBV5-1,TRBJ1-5,TGCGCCAGCAGCCGGGACGGGGGGCCCCAGCATTTT,CASSRDGGPQHF
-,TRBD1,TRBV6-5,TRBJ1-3,TGTGCCAGCAGTTACGGGGACAGGGAGGACACCATATATTTT,CASSYGDREDTIYF
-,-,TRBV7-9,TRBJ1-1,TGTGCCAGCAGCGCCGACAGGACTATGAACACTGAAGCTTTCTTT,CASSADRTMNTEAFF
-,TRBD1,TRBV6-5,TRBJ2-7,TGTGCCAGCAGTTACTCGAGGGGACAGGGGACCCACGAGCAGTACTTC,CASSYSRGQGTHEQYF
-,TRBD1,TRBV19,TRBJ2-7,TGTGCCAGTAGCATGAACCTCGGACAGGGTACCGACGAGCAGTACTTC,CASSMNLGQGTDEQYF
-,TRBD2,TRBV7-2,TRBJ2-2,TGTGCCAGCAGCTCACGAGGACTAGCGGGAATTCTCGGGGAGCTGTTTTTT,CASSSRGLAGILGELFF
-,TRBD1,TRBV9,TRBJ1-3,TGTGCCAGCAGCGCAGGGGGCAACTCTGGAAACACCATATATTTT,CASSAGGNSGNTIYF
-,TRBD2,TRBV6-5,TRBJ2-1,TGTGCCAGCAGTCCATCCGGGACTAGATCCAATGAGCAGTTCTTC,CASSPSGTRSNEQFF
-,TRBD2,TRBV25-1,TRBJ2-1,TGTGCCAGCAGTGAACTAGCGGGGGGTTACAATGAGCAGTTCTTC,CASSELAGGYNEQFF
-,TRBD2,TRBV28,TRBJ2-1,TGTGCCAGCAGCTCAGGGATACTAGCGGGAGGGGGCAATGAGCAGTTCTTC,CASSSGILAGGGNEQFF
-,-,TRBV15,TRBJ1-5,TGTGCCACCAGCAGAGTAGGGGGGAATCAGCCCCAGCATTTT,CATSRVGGNQPQHF
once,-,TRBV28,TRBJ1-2,TGTGCCAGCAGGGTCTCACGGGGCTACACCTTC,CASRVSRGYTF
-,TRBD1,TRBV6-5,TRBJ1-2,TGTGCCAGCAGTTACTCGATCCCAAACAGGGGCGGCTACACCTTC,CASSYSIPNRGGYTF
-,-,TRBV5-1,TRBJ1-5,TGCGCCAGCAGCTTGGGGGCAGATCAGCCCCAGCATTTT,CASSLGADQPQHF
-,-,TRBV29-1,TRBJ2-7,TGCAGCGCCAAAGGGGGGGACGGACTGTACGAGCAGTACTTC,CSAKGGDGLYEQYF
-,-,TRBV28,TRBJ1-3,TGTGCCAGCTCAGCGGCAGGATCCTCTGGAAACACCATATATTTT,CASSAAGSSGNTIYF
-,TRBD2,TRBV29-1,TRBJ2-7,TGCAGCGTTGTAGGTCCTAGCGGGGTCTACGAGCAGTACTTC,CSVVGPSGVYEQYF
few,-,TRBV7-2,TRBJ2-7,TGTGCCAGCAGCTCGGAGCCAGGGCCAGGGGGGGAGCAGTACTTC,CASSSEPGPGGEQYF
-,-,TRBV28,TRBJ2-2,TGTGCCAGCAGGAGGTCCAGGGGCTACGCCGGGGAGCTGTTTTTT,CASRRSRGYAGELFF
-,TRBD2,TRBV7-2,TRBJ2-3,TGTGCCAGCAGCTTAGTTGGCGGGGGGCCGAGGTCAGATACGCAGTATTTT,CASSLVGGGPRSDTQYF
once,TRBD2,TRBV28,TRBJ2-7,TGTGCCAGCAGTTTGGGGGGGTACGAGCAGTACTTC,CASSLGGYEQYF
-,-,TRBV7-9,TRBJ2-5,TGTGCCAGCAGCTTCCAGGGGAGCGCGGAGACCCAGTACTTC,CASSFQGSAETQYF
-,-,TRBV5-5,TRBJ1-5,TGTGCCAGCAGCGGGGTAAATCCTAGCCCCAATCAGCCCCAGCATTTT,CASSGVNPSPNQPQHF
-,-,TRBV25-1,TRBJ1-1,TGTGCCAGCAGAGCCTCTGGAAGCGTAGCTTTCTTT,CASRASGSVAFF
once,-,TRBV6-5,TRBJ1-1,TGTGCCAGCAGTTACTCGGGCAGCATGAACACTGAAGCTTTCTTT,CASSYSGSMNTEAFF
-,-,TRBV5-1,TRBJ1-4,TGCGCCAGCAGCTCGGACACAGCTGGTGAAAAACTGTTTTTT,CASSSDTAGEKLFF
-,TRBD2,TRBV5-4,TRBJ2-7,TGTGCCAGCAGCACGGGGGGGCCCTACGAGCAGTACTTC,CASSTGGPYEQYF
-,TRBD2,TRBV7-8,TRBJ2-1,TGTGCCAGCAGCTCGCCGGAGAGCGGGGGGCAGTTCTTC,CASSSPESGGQFF
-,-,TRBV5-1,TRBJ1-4,TGCGCCAGCAGCTTGCAGGGAGGGGAAAAACTGTTTTTT,CASSLQGGEKLFF
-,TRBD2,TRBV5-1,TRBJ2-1,TGCGCCAGCAGCTTGGCCATCGGGGGGAGCTCCTACAATGAGCAGTTCTTC,CASSLAIGGSSYNEQFF
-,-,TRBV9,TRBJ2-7,TGTGCCAGCAGCGTAGCAGGGGCGTCCTCCTACGAGCAGTACTTC,CASSVAGASSYEQYF
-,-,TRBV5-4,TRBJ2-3,TGTGCCAGCAGCTGGGGCGGGGCTTACTCGAACACAGATACGCAGTATTTT,CASSWGGAYSNTDTQYF
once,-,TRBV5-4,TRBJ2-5,TGTGCCAGCAGCTTGGGGTCCCAAGCGAAGAGGGAGACCCAGTACTTC,CASSLGSQAKRETQYF
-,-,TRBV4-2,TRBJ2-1,TGTGCCAGCAGCTTCGGGACTTTCTACTACAATGAGCAGTTCTTC,CASSFGTFYYNEQFF
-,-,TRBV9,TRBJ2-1,TGTGCCAGCAGCGTAGCATACAATGAGCAGTTCTTC,CASSVAYNEQFF
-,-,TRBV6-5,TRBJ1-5,TGTGCCAGCAGTTATAGGAGGCCCAGAGGGGACCAGCCCCAGCATTTT,CASSYRRPRGDQPQHF
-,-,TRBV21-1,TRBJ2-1,TGTGCCAGCAGCGCCCGGGCTGAGGCCCTCTACAATGAGCAGTTCTTC,CASSARAEALYNEQFF
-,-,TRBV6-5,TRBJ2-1,TGTGCCACCAAGCCCAGGGGTTCCTACAATGAGCAGTTCTTC,CATKPRGSYNEQFF
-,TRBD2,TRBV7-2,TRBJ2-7,TGTGCCAGCAGCCTACGTAAGGGTTTTAGCGGGAGGGCCTGGGACGAGCAGTACTTC,CASSLRKGFSGRAWDEQYF
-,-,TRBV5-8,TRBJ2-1,TGTGCCAGCAGCCACGAGGGGGGGCGATGGAATGAGCAGTTCTTC,CASSHEGGRWNEQFF
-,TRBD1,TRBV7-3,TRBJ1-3,TGTGCCAGCAGCTTAAACCCCCAGGACAGGTTCTCTGAAGGAAACACCATATATTTT,CASSLNPQDRFSEGNTIYF
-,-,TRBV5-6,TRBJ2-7,TGTGCCAGCAGCTTGTTCGTCAACGAGCAGTACTTC,CASSLFVNEQYF
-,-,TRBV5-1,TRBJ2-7,TGCGCCAGCAGCTCAGGACAGATGTACGAGCAGTACTTC,CASSSGQMYEQYF
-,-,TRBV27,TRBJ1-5,TGTGCCAGCAGTTTCCATGGCAATCAGCCCCAGCATTTT,CASSFHGNQPQHF
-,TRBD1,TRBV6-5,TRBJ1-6,TGTGCCAGCAGTTACCGGGACAGGACAGGTTCACCCCTCCACTTT,CASSYRDRTGSPLHF
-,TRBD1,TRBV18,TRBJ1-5,TGTGCCAGCTCGGGGACAGGGATTAATCAGCCCCAGCATTTT,CASSGTGINQPQHF